This T cell receptor (beta chain) was documented in a study of blood T cell repertoires in COVID-19. Overall study context: The United States, Italy and Spain provided the acute and convalescent COVID-19 samples.

CDR3 length: 14 amino acids. The V gene lost 1 base and the J gene lost 7 bases, with 13 bases spanning the gap. Germline V lookup: CDR1 LNHDA, CDR2 SQIVND (reference sequence). This clone showed up just a few times. Per the authors' pipeline: Reference gene primer amplification yielded estimated nucleated cell counts. The table came from immunoSEQ multiplex PCR; TCRdb's copy has only in-frame clones and leaves some out. V and J calls and clone size are copied from that table; D and trimming were computed from the DNA. The sample gives tens of thousands of clones, 82% of which show up once; 0.95% to 1.5% is in the top ten.

This clonotype originated in a woman aged 80 or older with acute or convalescent COVID-19. Sequencing used peripheral blood. The rearrangement uses TRBV19 and TRBJ2-5; D is ambiguous. Written as DNA, the CDR3 is TGTGCCAGTAGTATAGGACTTTCTGCCGGGACCCAGTACTTC. This codes for CASSIGLSAGTQYF.